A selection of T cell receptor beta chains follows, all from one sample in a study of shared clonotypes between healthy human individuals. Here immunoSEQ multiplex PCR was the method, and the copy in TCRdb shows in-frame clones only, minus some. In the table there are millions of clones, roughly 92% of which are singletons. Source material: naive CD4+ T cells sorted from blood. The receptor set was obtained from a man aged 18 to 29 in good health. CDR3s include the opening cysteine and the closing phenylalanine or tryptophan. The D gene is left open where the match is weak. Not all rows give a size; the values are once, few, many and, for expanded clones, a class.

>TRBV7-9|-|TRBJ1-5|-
CASSLEGYNQPQHF
TGTGCCAGCAGCTTAGAGGGGTACAATCAGCCCCAGCATTTT
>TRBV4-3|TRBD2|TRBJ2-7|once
CASSQERLAGGEQYF
TGCGCCAGCAGCCAAGAACGTCTAGCGGGAGGCGAGCAGTACTTC
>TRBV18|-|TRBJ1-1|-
CASSPGQDTEAFF
TGTGCCAGCTCACCGGGGCAGGACACTGAAGCTTTCTTT
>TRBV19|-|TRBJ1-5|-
CASSIDRAAGPQHF
TGTGCCAGTAGTATAGACAGGGCAGCGGGGCCCCAGCATTTT
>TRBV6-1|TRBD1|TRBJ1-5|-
CASSEMTGALAQHF
TGTGCCAGCAGTGAAATGACAGGGGCGTTAGCCCAGCATTTT
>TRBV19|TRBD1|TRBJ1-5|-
CASTFSGGASQPQHF
TGTGCCAGTACTTTTTCAGGGGGCGCATCCCAGCCCCAGCATTTT
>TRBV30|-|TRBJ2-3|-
CAWGTGGKGADTQYF
TGTGCCTGGGGAACTGGGGGGAAAGGTGCAGATACGCAGTATTTT
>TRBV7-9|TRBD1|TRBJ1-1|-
CASNPTGVNTEAFF
TGTGCCAGCAACCCGACAGGGGTGAACACTGAAGCTTTCTTT
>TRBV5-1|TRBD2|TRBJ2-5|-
CASSLAASGGAQETQYF
TGCGCCAGCAGCTTGGCGGCTAGCGGGGGGGCCCAAGAGACCCAGTACTTC
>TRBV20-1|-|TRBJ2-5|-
CSAVGETQYF
TGCAGTGCTGTTGGGGAGACCCAGTACTTC
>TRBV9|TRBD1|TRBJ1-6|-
CASSPQGTDSPLHF
TGTGCCAGCAGCCCACAGGGGACCGATTCACCCCTCCACTTT
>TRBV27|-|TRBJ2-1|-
CASSRPRGGTYNEQFF
TGTGCCAGCAGCAGGCCCCGGGGCGGAACGTACAATGAGCAGTTCTTC
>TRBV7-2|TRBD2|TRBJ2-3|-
CASSLLGGRADTQYF
TGTGCCAGCAGCTTGTTGGGCGGGAGGGCGGATACGCAGTATTTT
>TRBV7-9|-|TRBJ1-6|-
CATVRGGAGWSPLHF
TGTGCCACCGTAAGGGGGGGCGCGGGTTGGTCACCCCTCCACTTT
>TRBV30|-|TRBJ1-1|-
CAWGRESTEAFF
TGTGCTTGGGGGAGAGAGTCCACTGAAGCTTTCTTT
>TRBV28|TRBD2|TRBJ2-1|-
CATGGFSYNEQFF
TGTGCCACGGGGGGGTTCTCCTACAATGAGCAGTTCTTC
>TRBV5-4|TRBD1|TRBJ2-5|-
CASSQRQGGQETQYF
TGTGCCAGCAGCCAAAGACAGGGGGGCCAAGAGACCCAGTACTTC
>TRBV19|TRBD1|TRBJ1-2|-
CASSVRTGSSYGYTF
TGTGCCAGTAGTGTTCGGACAGGGTCTAGCTATGGCTACACCTTC
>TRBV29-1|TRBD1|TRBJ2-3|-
CSVAAEDREKTDTQYF
TGCAGCGTTGCGGCCGAGGACAGGGAGAAAACAGATACGCAGTATTTT
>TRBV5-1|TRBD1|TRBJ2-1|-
CASSFGDRAANEQFF
TGCGCCAGCAGCTTTGGGGACAGGGCTGCCAATGAGCAGTTCTTC
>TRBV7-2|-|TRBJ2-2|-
CASSFPYTGPDTGELFF
TGTGCCAGCAGCTTCCCCTATACAGGGCCAGACACCGGGGAGCTGTTTTTT
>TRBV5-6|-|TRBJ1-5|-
CASSLLGGSNQPQHF
TGTGCCAGCAGTCTCTTGGGTGGTAGCAATCAGCCCCAGCATTTT
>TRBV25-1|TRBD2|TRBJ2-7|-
CASSSTSGAYEQYF
TGTGCCAGCAGTAGTACTAGCGGGGCCTACGAGCAGTACTTC
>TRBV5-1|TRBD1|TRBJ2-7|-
CASSLGYGTGASGEQYF
TGCGCCAGCAGCTTGGGGTACGGGACAGGGGCCTCAGGCGAGCAGTACTTC
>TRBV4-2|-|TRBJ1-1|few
CASSQLQENTEAFF
TGTGCCAGCAGCCAGCTACAGGAGAACACTGAAGCTTTCTTT
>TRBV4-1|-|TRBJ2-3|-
CASSQVSFSLGSDTQYF
TGCGCCAGCAGCCAAGTTTCGTTTTCGTTGGGCTCTGATACGCAGTATTTT
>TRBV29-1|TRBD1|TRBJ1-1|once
CSVLGTGGGGGTEAFF
TGCAGCGTTCTTGGGACAGGGGGCGGGGGGGGCACTGAAGCTTTCTTT
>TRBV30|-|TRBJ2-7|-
CAWSRVYEQYF
TGTGCCTGGAGCCGGGTCTACGAGCAGTACTTC
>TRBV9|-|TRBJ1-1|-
CASSVKPWNTEAFF
TGTGCCAGCAGCGTAAAACCTTGGAACACTGAAGCTTTCTTT
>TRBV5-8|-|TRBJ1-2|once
CASTLRRVGYTF
TGTGCCAGCACGTTGAGGAGGGTCGGCTACACCTTC
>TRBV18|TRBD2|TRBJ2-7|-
CASSSPGLVYEQYF
TGTGCCAGCTCATCACCGGGACTAGTCTACGAGCAGTACTTC
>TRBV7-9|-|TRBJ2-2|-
CASSFSLVTGELFF
TGTGCCAGCAGCTTTAGTCTTGTCACCGGGGAGCTGTTTTTT
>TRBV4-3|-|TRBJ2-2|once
CASSQDSVPGRELFF
TGCGCCAGCAGCCAAGATTCAGTCCCAGGCCGGGAGCTGTTTTTT
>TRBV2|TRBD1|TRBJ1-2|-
CASSIGQGAGNYGYTF
TGTGCCAGCAGTATTGGACAGGGGGCAGGGAACTATGGCTACACCTTC
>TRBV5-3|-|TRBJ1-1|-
CARSRRRTEAFF
TGTGCCAGAAGCCGGAGGAGGACTGAAGCTTTCTTT
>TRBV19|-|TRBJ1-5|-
CASNRSNQPQHF
TGTGCCAGTAACCGCTCCAATCAGCCCCAGCATTTT
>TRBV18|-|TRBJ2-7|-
CASSPQGLGSYEQYF
TGTGCCAGCTCACCCCAGGGGCTAGGCTCCTACGAGCAGTACTTC
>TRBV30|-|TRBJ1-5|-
CAWSYTGVLNQPQHF
TGTGCCTGGAGTTATACAGGAGTCTTGAATCAGCCCCAGCATTTT
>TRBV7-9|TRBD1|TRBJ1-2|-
CASSLDWGMDRDGYTF
TGTGCCAGCAGCTTAGATTGGGGAATGGACAGGGATGGCTACACCTTC
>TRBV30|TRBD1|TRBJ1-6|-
CAWAGQGGSPLHF
TGTGCCTGGGCCGGACAGGGAGGCTCACCCCTCCACTTT
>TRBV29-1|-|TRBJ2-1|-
CSVESGISYNEQFF
TGCAGCGTTGAGTCCGGCATCTCCTACAATGAGCAGTTCTTC
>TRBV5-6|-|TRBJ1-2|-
CASSLFPNGGYTF
TGTGCCAGCAGCTTGTTTCCCAATGGTGGCTACACCTTC
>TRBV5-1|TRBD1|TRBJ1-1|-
CASSSGQGESTEAFF
TGCGCCAGCAGCTCGGGACAGGGGGAAAGCACTGAAGCTTTCTTT
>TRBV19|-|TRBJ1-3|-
CASRYRENTIYF
TGTGCCAGCCGATACAGGGAAAACACCATATATTTT
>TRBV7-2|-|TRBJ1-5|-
CASSQDIYQPQHF
TGTGCCAGCAGCCAGGACATTTATCAGCCCCAGCATTTT
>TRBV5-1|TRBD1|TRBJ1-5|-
CASSGPGQGDPYSNQPQHF
TGCGCCAGCAGCGGTCCGGGACAGGGGGACCCATATAGCAATCAGCCCCAGCATTTT
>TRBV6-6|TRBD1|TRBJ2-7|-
CASSLGTGGTYEQYF
TGTGCCAGCAGTCTTGGGACAGGGGGGACCTACGAGCAGTACTTC
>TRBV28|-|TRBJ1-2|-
CASSLPTFGGYTF
TGTGCCAGCAGTTTACCGACCTTCGGGGGCTACACCTTC
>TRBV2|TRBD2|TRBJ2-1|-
CASTLAGGPGNEQFF
TGTGCCAGCACCCTAGCGGGAGGGCCGGGCAATGAGCAGTTCTTC
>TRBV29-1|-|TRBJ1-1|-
CSVSRVMNTEAFF
TGCAGCGTCTCACGGGTCATGAACACTGAAGCTTTCTTT
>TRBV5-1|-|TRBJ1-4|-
CASSIGATNEKLFF
TGCGCCAGCAGCATAGGAGCAACTAATGAAAAACTGTTTTTT
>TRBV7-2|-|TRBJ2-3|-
CASSLGLSTDTQYF
TGTGCCAGCAGCTTAGGGCTATCCACAGATACGCAGTATTTT
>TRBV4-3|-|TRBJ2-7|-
CASSQEIGVGEQYF
TGCGCCAGCAGCCAAGAAATAGGGGTCGGCGAGCAGTACTTC
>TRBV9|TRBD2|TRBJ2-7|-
CASSLTSGTTYEQYF
TGTGCCAGCAGCCTAACTAGCGGCACGACCTACGAGCAGTACTTC
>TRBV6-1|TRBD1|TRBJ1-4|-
CASKGTATNEKLFF
TGTGCCAGCAAAGGGACAGCAACTAATGAAAAACTGTTTTTT
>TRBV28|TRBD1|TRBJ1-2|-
CASSLPTGGSYGYTF
TGTGCCAGCAGTTTGCCTACAGGGGGGTCTTATGGCTACACCTTC
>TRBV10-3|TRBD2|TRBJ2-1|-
CAISRTSGRAGSYNEQFF
TGTGCCATCAGTCGGACTAGCGGGAGGGCCGGGTCCTACAATGAGCAGTTCTTC
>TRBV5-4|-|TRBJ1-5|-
CASSLVTFMGGNQPQHF
TGTGCCAGCAGCTTGGTTACGTTTATGGGGGGGAATCAGCCCCAGCATTTT
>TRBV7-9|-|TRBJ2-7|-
CASTPGFEQYF
TGTGCCAGCACCCCGGGGTTCGAGCAGTACTTC
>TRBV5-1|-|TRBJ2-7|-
CASSYGQEHYEQYF
TGCGCCAGCAGCTATGGGCAGGAGCACTACGAGCAGTACTTC